This entry lists 13 T cell receptor beta chains sequenced from one sample in a study of blood T cell repertoires in COVID-19. Only in-frame clones appear in the TCRdb table, and some are missing; sequencing was by immunoSEQ multiplex PCR. The data show about 150,000 clones, with roughly 80% seen just once and roughly 4.4% held by the top ten. Source material: peripheral blood. These receptors all stem from a human donor in a cohort sampled during active COVID-19.

The CDR3 sequence is CASSWGQGGTGELFF. Written as DNA, the CDR3 is TGTGCCAGCAGCTGGGGTCAGGGTGGGACCGGGGAGCTGTTTTTT. V gene TRBV5-6 combines with J gene TRBJ2-2, with D possibly being TRBD1 (5 bases). Germline CDR1 reads SGHDT; CDR2 reads YYEEEE. Trimming cost V 3 bases and J 5 bases, with 14 bases left between them. The CDR3 consists of 15 residues.

V and J are TRBV3-1 (or the pseudogene TRBV3-2) and TRBJ2-3, with 10 bases aligning to TRBD2. The V segment lost 4 bases and the J segment 6 bases; nucleotides outside the gene matches: 7. The CDR3 consists of 15 residues. Per the germline V gene, CDR1 is LGHDT and CDR2 is YNNKEL (reference sequence). For the CDR3, the DNA is TGTGCCAGCAGCCTTAGCGGGGGGACCAGGGATACGCAGTATTTT. This sequence encodes CASSLSGGTRDTQYF.

This clone showed up just once. The chain combines TRBV9 with TRBJ2-5, with 8 bases that match TRBD2. Germline-derived CDR1 and CDR2 are SGDLS and YYNGEE. Losses at the gene ends were 4 bases for V and 0 bases for J; bases not matched to a gene: 8. The CDR3 contains 16 residues. CDR3 sequence: CASSPRGSGDQETQYF. For the CDR3, the DNA is TGTGCCAGCAGCCCCCGGGGTAGCGGGGACCAAGAGACCCAGTACTTC.

CDR3 sequence (DNA): TGTGCCAGTAGTATTGGGGGACTTACCTACGAGCAGTACTTC. Amino acids: CASSIGGLTYEQYF. The J gene is TRBJ2-7, the V gene TRBV19; possibly TRBD2 for D (6 bases). Germline V lookup: CDR1 LNHDA, CDR2 SQIVND (reference sequence). V was trimmed by 3 bases and J by 2 bases, leaving 11 bases between them. The CDR3 has 14 residues.

The chain recombines TRBV6-6 with TRBJ2-3; D gene unclear. Between the trimmed V and J ends, which lost 2 bases and 2 bases, there was a span of 8 bases. CDR1 is MNHNY and CDR2 is SVGAGI in the germline V gene (reference sequence). This CDR3 region has 14 residues. In DNA form, the CDR3 reads TGTGCCAGCAGTTACGGGCTATCCACAGATACGCAGTATTTT. It codes for CASSYGLSTDTQYF.

V is TRBV20-1 and J is TRBJ1-4; D possibly corresponds to TRBD1 (5 bases). The V end lost 6 bases, the J end lost 7 bases, and 9 bases lay between the germline ends. Germline V gene data show CDR1 as DFQATT and CDR2 as SNEGSKA (reference sequence). The CDR3 covers 11 residues. The CDR3 reads CSANQGEKLFF. The CDR3 DNA reads TGCAGTGCCAACCAGGGTGAAAAACTGTTTTTT.

This chain uses TRBV27 with TRBJ2-2, with 9 positions matching TRBD2. V lost 2 bases to trimming and J lost 6 bases; unmatched junction nucleotides: 10. The CDR3 contains 17 residues. Germline V gives CDR1 MNHEY, CDR2 SMNVEV (reference sequence). The CDR3 nucleotides are TGTGCCAGCAGTTTAGTCCCCACAGCGGGAGGTCCCGGGGAGCTGTTTTTT. It codes for CASSLVPTAGGPGELFF.

This clone appeared a few times. V usage is TRBV10-3 and J usage is TRBJ1-6; no reliable D call. The V and J ends lost 0 bases and 11 bases respectively, with 14 bases between them. Germline V gene data show CDR1 as ENHRY and CDR2 as SYGVKD. CDR3 length: 15 residues. The CDR3 coding sequence is TGTGCCATCAGTGAGTCCCCCGGAGGGCATACACCCCTCCACTTT. This translates into CAISESPGGHTPLHF.

This clone was counted a few times. The chain recombines TRBV3-1 (or the pseudogene TRBV3-2) with TRBJ1-6, with TRBD1 as a possible D gene (6 bases). There are 16 residues in the CDR3. From germline, CDR1 is LGHDT and CDR2 YNNKEL (reference sequence). Trimming left V 5 bases short and J 8 bases short, with 19 bases between. CDR3 protein: CASSGRTRGVDSPLHF. The CDR3 DNA follows: TGTGCCAGCAGCGGACGCACCAGGGGCGTCGATTCACCCCTCCACTTT.

The table lists this clone with a count of one. A read error may produce the germline difference seen at one junction end. This chain joins TRBV19 and TRBJ1-2; unclear D gene. Germline CDR1 is LNHDA and CDR2 is SQIVND (reference sequence). The CDR3 runs 13 residues. The CDR3 nucleotides read TGTGTCAGTGGAGGTATTGACGCTTATGGCTACACCTTC. Protein sequence: CVSGGIDAYGYTF.

The chain recombines TRBV4-2 with TRBJ2-1, with 14 nucleotides matching TRBD2. CDR1 LGHNA and CDR2 YNFKEQ come from the germline V gene. The CDR3 is 17 amino acids. J was trimmed by 7 bases and V by 0 bases; bases with no gene match: 5. The CDR3 region is CASSQDPGTSGSNEQFF. In DNA, the CDR3 is TGTGCCAGCAGCCAAGATCCCGGGACTAGCGGGAGTAATGAGCAGTTCTTC.

The chain employs TRBV6-6 and TRBJ2-2; 7 nucleotides line up with TRBD2. The V segment lost 6 bases and the J segment 4 bases; nucleotides outside the gene matches: 5. Germline V lookup: CDR1 MNHNY, CDR2 SVGAGI (reference sequence). This CDR3 comprises 14 residues. The CDR3 reads CASRQPGGTGELFF. The CDR3 region has the DNA TGTGCCAGCAGGCAGCCGGGGGGCACCGGGGAGCTGTTTTTT.

Here the CDR3 reads CAWDRQGKETQYF. CDR3 sequence (DNA): TGTGCCTGGGATAGACAGGGAAAAGAGACCCAGTACTTC. This sequence joins TRBV30 and TRBJ2-5; 7 bases fit TRBD1. Germline V gene sequence: CDR1 GTSNPN, CDR2 SVGIG (reference sequence). This CDR3 region has 13 residues. V trimming: 5 bases; J trimming: 3 bases; junction bases outside the gene matches: 6.